This passage covers 18 T cell receptor beta chains from one sample sequenced in a study of metastatic and nonmetastatic thyroid tumors. All patients were treatment-naive before thyroid surgery. TCRdb re-processed the PCR reads through MiXCR. The profile shows about 5,000 clones, around 32% of them singletons. The sequenced sample was adjacent normal tissue. Receptors were obtained from a female donor with papillary thyroid cancer or a benign thyroid nodule (not recorded which). Some clones in this sample may be carry-over from other donors' samples.

J is TRBJ1-5 and V is TRBV20-1; D might be TRBD1 (6 bases). CDR1 and CDR2 from the germline V gene are DFQATT and SNEGSKA (reference sequence). The CDR3 consists of 15 residues. The V and J ends lost 6 bases and 0 bases respectively, with 15 bases between them. This CDR3 is CSALGARDSNQPQHF. The CDR3 coding sequence is TGCAGTGCCCTGGGGGCGCGGGATAGCAATCAGCCCCAGCATTTT.

Sample share makes this clone medium-sized. The chain joins TRBV5-8 to TRBJ2-7, with 10 bases matching TRBD1. CDR3 length: 15 amino acids. Germline-derived CDR1 and CDR2 are SGHTS and YDEGEE. Losses at the gene ends were 4 bases for V and 7 bases for J; bases not matched to a gene: 11. CDR3 nucleotide sequence: TGTGCCAGCAGCGGACTGACAGGGGGCAAATCGGAGCAGTACTTC. It codes for CASSGLTGGKSEQYF.

By share of the sample, this clone is large. The rearrangement uses TRBV7-2 and TRBJ1-6; the match to TRBD1 covers 7 bases. V lost 4 bases, J lost 2 bases, and 8 bases stayed unmatched. The germline CDR1 and CDR2 sequences are SGHTA and FQGNSA. The CDR3 extends over 17 amino acids. CDR3 DNA sequence: TGTGCCAGCAGCTCCGACAGGGCTTTAACCTATAATTCACCCCTCCACTTT. This translates into CASSSDRALTYNSPLHF.

The V and J genes are TRBV7-2 and TRBJ1-4; 10 positions match TRBD1. Germline V gene data show CDR1 as SGHTA and CDR2 as FQGNSA. J was trimmed by 6 bases and V by 5 bases; bases with no gene match: 6. This CDR3 spans 15 amino acids. The CDR3 protein is CASSPVGTGDEKLFF. The CDR3 nucleotides are TGTGCCAGCAGCCCAGTCGGGACAGGGGATGAAAAACTGTTTTTT.

Relative to its sample, this clone is medium-sized. The chain links TRBV7-6 to TRBJ2-3, with no clear D. Germline CDR1 is SGHVS and CDR2 is FNYEAQ. This CDR3 has 15 amino acids. V shed 5 bases and J shed 2 bases, with 14 bases lying between them. CDR3 in amino acids: CASSPSPRSTDTQYF. CDR3 in DNA: TGTGCCAGCAGCCCAAGTCCCCGGTCCACAGATACGCAGTATTTT.

This clone is termed large (0.1 to 1%). This chain uses TRBV20-1 with TRBJ1-2; 7 positions agree with TRBD1. The CDR3 runs to 15 residues. Germline-derived CDR1 and CDR2 are DFQATT and SNEGSKA (reference sequence). V shed 1 base and J 5 bases; nucleotides not matched to a gene: 10. CDR3 residues: CSARGRQGRGYGYTF. The CDR3, as DNA: TGCAGTGCTAGAGGCCGACAGGGACGGGGGTATGGCTACACCTTC.

The chain recombines TRBV13 with TRBJ2-7; D unresolved. V was clipped by 3 bases and J by 3 bases, with 12 bases between them. The germline V gene encodes CDR1 PRHDT and CDR2 FYEKMQ (reference sequence). The CDR3 contains 14 residues. The CDR3 spells CASSFYGQSYEQYF. CDR3 DNA: TGTGCCAGCAGCTTTTACGGCCAGAGCTACGAGCAGTACTTC.

Only a few counts were recorded for this clone. The chain is built from TRBV19 and TRBJ1-4; D is ambiguous. This CDR3 comprises 13 residues. Trimming cost V 3 bases and J 7 bases, with 9 bases left between them. CDR1 is LNHDA, CDR2 SQIVND, per germline (reference sequence). CDR3 nucleotide sequence: TGTGCCAGTAGTATTGGACGGGGTGAAAAACTGTTTTTT. Amino acid sequence: CASSIGRGEKLFF.

This clone came up a few times. The chain has TRBV25-1 and TRBJ2-2, with no clear D. This CDR3 has 12 amino acids. Germline CDR1 is MGHDK and CDR2 is SYGVNS. V was clipped by 8 bases and J by 6 bases, with 10 bases between them. CDR3 protein: CASSDPAGELFF. CDR3 sequence (DNA): TGTGCCAGCTCCGACCCTGCCGGGGAGCTGTTTTTT. The full variable domain, completed using reference TRBV25-1 and TRBJ2-2, is EADIYQTPRYLVIGTGKKITLECSQTMGHDKMYWYQQDPGMELHLIHYSYGVNSTEKGDLSSESTVSRIRTEHFPLTLESARPSHTSQYLCASSDPAGELFFGEGSRLTVL.

This chain's CDR3 is CASSQDLGVNSPLHF. The CDR3 DNA follows: TGTGCCAGCAGCCAAGATTTAGGGGTTAATTCACCCCTCCACTTT. The chain recombines TRBV4-2 with TRBJ1-6; TRBD1 might be the D (5 bases). Trimming removed 0 bases at V and 6 bases at J, with 9 bases between. The CDR3 spans 15 residues. Germline CDR1 and CDR2: LGHNA and YNFKEQ.

This clone is termed medium-sized. CDR3 protein: CSAHLAGGRDTQYF. The CDR3 DNA reads as TGCAGTGCTCATTTAGCGGGAGGGCGAGATACGCAGTATTTT. The chain employs TRBV20-1 and TRBJ2-3; 11 bases fit TRBD2. Germline CDR1 reads DFQATT; CDR2 reads SNEGSKA (reference sequence). Trimming at V came to 5 bases and at J to 5 bases, leaving 6 bases not matched to a gene. The CDR3 loop spans 14 amino acids.

V usage is TRBV5-1 and J usage is TRBJ2-7, with 9 nucleotides matching TRBD2. V shed 4 bases and J 3 bases; nucleotides not matched to a gene: 8. The CDR3 totals 15 residues. Germline V gene lookup returns CDR1 SGHRS and CDR2 YFSETQ. The DNA for the CDR3 is TGCGCCAGCAGCGCAGCGGGGGGCCTCTTCTACGAGCAGTACTTC. This gives the protein CASSAAGGLFYEQYF.

The chain has TRBV6-2 or TRBV6-3 and TRBJ2-1; D possibly corresponds to TRBD2 (5 bases). Looked up from germline, CDR1 is MNHEY and CDR2 is SVGEGT. The CDR3 loop spans 16 amino acids. The V and J ends lost 11 bases and 6 bases respectively, with 26 bases between them. The CDR3 DNA follows: TGTGCCTGCCCCAACCGTAGCGTGAGTCTTTTCAATGAGCAGTTCTTC. Translated, it gives CACPNRSVSLFNEQFF.

By its share, this clone is large. The identical CDR3 is also encoded by other nucleotide sequences in the sample. The V gene is TRBV6-2 or TRBV6-3, the J gene TRBJ1-2; 7 nucleotides agree with TRBD1. The CDR3 loop spans 13 amino acids. CDR1 MNHEY and CDR2 SVGEGT come from the germline V gene. Unmatched junction bases numbered 4, after V lost 5 bases and J lost 4 bases. The CDR3 DNA sequence: TGTGCCAGCAGTGACCGGGACAGCTATGGCTACACCTTC. This translates into CASSDRDSYGYTF.

This clone was seen at least ten times. Being one base from a much bigger clone, this may be a read error. The CDR3 does not close with the conserved phenylalanine or tryptophan, likely indicating a read error. V and J are TRBV28 and TRBJ1-2, with unresolved D. CDR1 and CDR2 from the germline V gene are MDHEN and SYDVKM. CDR3 size: 11 residues. Trimming removed 3 bases from V and 4 bases from J, with 3 bases in between. The CDR3 spells CASSFGYGYTL. DNA of the CDR3: TGTGCCAGCAGTTTTGGCTATGGCTACACCCTC.

Details on this clone: Relative to the germline gene, one junction end is altered; a read error may explain this. The CDR3 reads CASRGTENTEAFF. The CDR3, as DNA: TGTGCCAGTAGGGGGACAGAGAACACTGAAGCTTTCTTC. This chain joins TRBV19 and TRBJ1-1; 7 bases agree with TRBD1. Germline CDR1 LNHDA, CDR2 SQIVND (reference sequence). This CDR3 region has 13 residues.

A word on this clone: Mismatch with germline at one junction end may stem from a read error. The V call is TRBV28, the J call TRBJ2-7, with 16 nucleotides matching TRBD2. The CDR3 is 13 amino acids. Per the germline V gene, CDR1 is MDHEN and CDR2 is SYDVKM. The CDR3 DNA is TGTGCCAGCAGACTGTCCGGGACTAGCGGGAGGGTATTC. It translates to CASRLSGTSGRVF. The full variable domain, completed using reference TRBV28 and TRBJ2-7, is DVKVTQSSRYLVKRTGEKVFLECVQDMDHENMFWYRQDPGLGLRLIYFSYDVKMKEKGDIPEGYSVSREKKERFSLILESASTNQTSMYLCASRLSGTSGRVFGPGTRLTVT.

This clone is medium-sized (0.01 to 0.1%) in the sample. J is TRBJ2-2 and V is TRBV4-1; TRBD2 agrees at 11 bases. Trimming took 0 bases from V and 4 from J; bases not matched to a gene: 10. CDR3 length: 19 residues. The germline gives CDR1 MGHRA, CDR2 YSYEKL. CDR3 coding DNA: TGCGCCAGCAGCCAAGACCTGCTAGCGGGGGGCCAGGGCACCGGGGAGCTGTTTTTT. Translation gives CASSQDLLAGGQGTGELFF.